One sample yielded the 17 T cell receptor beta chains listed below, sequenced in a study of blood T cell repertoires in COVID-19. TCRdb's copy holds only in-frame clones and misses some; the assay was immunoSEQ multiplex PCR. The sample has about 98,000 clones, around 90% seen once; the top ten hold roughly 4.3%. The sample taken for sequencing was peripheral blood. These receptors were collected from a man between 65 and 80 years old with acute or convalescent COVID-19.

The chain joins TRBV5-4 to TRBJ2-3, with D possibly being TRBD1 (5 bases). CDR3 length equals 16 residues. Germline CDR1 reads SGHNT; CDR2 reads YYREEE (reference sequence). V shed 0 bases and J shed 2 bases, with 13 bases lying between them. CDR3 DNA: TGTGCCAGCAGCTTGGGCAGGGCCCGGTCCACAGATACGCAGTATTTT. It encodes CASSLGRARSTDTQYF.

The chain links TRBV27 to TRBJ1-4; D perhaps matches TRBD1 (5 bases). The germline V gene encodes CDR1 MNHEY and CDR2 SMNVEV (reference sequence). V lost 2 bases and J 2 bases, leaving 12 bases between the germline ends. This CDR3 has 16 residues. CDR3 protein: CASSLGRGFTNEKLFF. Written as DNA, the CDR3 is TGTGCCAGCAGTTTAGGGAGGGGCTTCACTAATGAAAAACTGTTTTTT.

This chain links TRBV12-3 or TRBV12-4 with TRBJ2-7; D remains unclear. The V end lost 4 bases, the J end lost 4 bases, and 5 bases lay between the germline ends. CDR3 length equals 11 residues. The CDR3 DNA is TGTGCCAGCAGTTCTAGTTACGAGCAGTACTTC. This encodes CASSSSYEQYF.

The V call is TRBV27, the J call TRBJ1-1, with 8 bases identical to TRBD1. CDR3 size: 13 residues. Trimming took 5 bases from V and 5 from J; bases not matched to a gene: 4. Per the germline V gene, CDR1 is MNHEY and CDR2 is SMNVEV (reference sequence). The CDR3 DNA follows: TGTGCCAGCAGTCGGACAGGGCTGACTGAAGCTTTCTTT. Encoded protein: CASSRTGLTEAFF.

The chain couples TRBV3-1 (or the pseudogene TRBV3-2) to TRBJ1-3; possible D gene TRBD1, 6 bases. This CDR3 spans 16 amino acids. Germline V lookup: CDR1 LGHDT, CDR2 YNNKEL (reference sequence). V was clipped by 4 bases and J by 1 base, with 14 bases between them. CDR3 sequence (DNA): TGTGCCAGCAGCCTTCCCCCACAGGGATCTGGAAACACCATATATTTT. This translates into CASSLPPQGSGNTIYF.

The chain couples TRBV5-1 to TRBJ1-1; D gene ambiguous. The CDR3 totals 14 residues. Trimming removed 0 bases at V and 0 bases at J, with 6 bases between. Per germline, CDR1 SGHRS and CDR2 YFSETQ. CDR3 coding DNA: TGCGCCAGCAGCTTGGGAGTCTTGAACACTGAAGCTTTCTTT. Its translation: CASSLGVLNTEAFF. Using reference TRBV5-1 and TRBJ1-1 for the parts outside the CDR3, the full variable domain is KAGVTQTPRYLIKTRGQQVTLSCSPISGHRSVSWYQQTPGQGLQFLFEYFSETQRNKGNFPGRFSGRQFSNSRSEMNVSTLELGDSALYLCASSLGVLNTEAFFGQGTRLTVV.

The CDR3, as DNA: TGTGCCAGCATTATTTACAGGGACGTCGCCTATGAGCAGTTCTTC. This codes for CASIIYRDVAYEQFF. V gene TRBV6-5 combines with J gene TRBJ2-1; TRBD1 is a possible D gene (6 bases). The CDR3 totals 15 residues. Germline V gene data show CDR1 as MNHEY and CDR2 as SVGAGI. The V and J ends lost 7 bases and 8 bases respectively, with 21 bases between them.

V and J are TRBV19 and TRBJ1-2, with TRBD1 identical over 9 bases. Germline loops: CDR1 LNHDA, CDR2 SQIVND (reference sequence). There are 15 residues in the CDR3. V trimming: 5 bases; J trimming: 8 bases; junction bases outside the gene matches: 12. CDR3 nucleotide sequence: TGTGCCAGTAGTCCCAACCCGGACAGGGGTCAGGGCTACACCTTC. Its protein product is CASSPNPDRGQGYTF.

The chain joins TRBV28 to TRBJ1-6; 8 positions agree with TRBD1. Trimming removed 4 bases from V and 2 bases from J; junction bases left unmatched: 4. The CDR3 covers 16 residues. Germline CDR1 MDHEN, CDR2 SYDVKM. CDR3 in DNA: TGTGCCAGCAGTTGGACAGGGACCCCCTATAATTCACCCCTCCACTTT. Its translation: CASSWTGTPYNSPLHF.

The chain has TRBV28 and TRBJ1-6; D might be TRBD1 (5 bases). With 1 base removed from V and 7 bases from J, the gap between germline ends came to 17 bases. The germline gives CDR1 MDHEN, CDR2 SYDVKM. The CDR3 totals 17 residues. CDR3 in amino acids: CASSLYRGNFENSPLHF. DNA of the CDR3: TGTGCCAGCAGTTTATACCGGGGGAACTTTGAAAATTCACCCCTCCACTTT.

The rearrangement joins TRBV4-2 to TRBJ1-6, with TRBD1 matching over 9 bases. The trim removed 2 bases at V and 8 bases at J, leaving 7 bases unmatched. In germline, CDR1 is LGHNA, CDR2 YNFKEQ. This CDR3 is built from 16 residues. In DNA, the CDR3 is TGTGCCAGCAGCCAAAGGACAGGGGCACACCATTCACCCCTCCACTTT. This gives the protein CASSQRTGAHHSPLHF.

The chain recombines TRBV5-6 with TRBJ2-2; 10 bases map to TRBD1. The CDR3 is 17 amino acids. CDR1 and CDR2 (germline): SGHDT, YYEEEE. Unmatched junction bases numbered 13, after V lost 4 bases and J lost 7 bases. CDR3 sequence reads: CASSPTGQGDQDGELFF. The CDR3 DNA follows: TGTGCCAGCAGCCCGACCGGACAGGGGGATCAAGACGGGGAGCTGTTTTTT.

The chain carries TRBV18 and TRBJ2-5; possible D gene TRBD1, 6 bases. Germline values: CDR1 KGHSH, CDR2 LQKENI. V lost 5 bases and J 4 bases, leaving 17 bases between the germline ends. The CDR3 has 15 amino acids. The CDR3 protein is CASSVGTYGPETQYF. CDR3 bases: TGTGCCAGCTCAGTCGGGACATATGGCCCAGAGACCCAGTACTTC. Full variable domain (remainder filled in from reference TRBV18 and TRBJ2-5): NAGVMQNPRHLVRRRGQEARLRCSPMKGHSHVYWYRQLPEEGLKFMVYLQKENIIDESGMPKERFSAEFPKEGPSILRIQQVVRGDSAAYFCASSVGTYGPETQYFGPGTRLLVL.

The chain joins TRBV24-1 to TRBJ2-5; 11 positions match TRBD2. CDR1 and CDR2 (germline): KGHDR, SFDVKD. The CDR3 is 15 amino acids. J gave up 3 bases and V 1 base, and 0 bases lay outside the gene matches. CDR3 DNA: TGTGCCACCAGTGATTTACTAGCGGGGGAAGAGACCCAGTACTTC. As protein: CATSDLLAGEETQYF.

The chain combines TRBV5-1 with TRBJ1-1; D uncertain. The CDR3 spans 14 residues. Germline assignment: CDR1 SGHRS and CDR2 YFSETQ. Trimming took off 6 bases at V and 0 bases at J, with 12 bases between the two ends. CDR3 in amino acids: CASNVGVMNTEAFF. The CDR3 DNA sequence: TGCGCCAGCAACGTCGGGGTTATGAACACTGAAGCTTTCTTT.

The chain couples TRBV5-1 to TRBJ1-2; TRBD1 matches at 7 bases. The CDR3 consists of 15 residues. The V and J ends lost 0 bases and 8 bases, in that order; junction bases with no gene match: 10. Per germline, CDR1 SGHRS and CDR2 YFSETQ. The CDR3 here is CASSLETDRDRGYTF. CDR3 coding DNA: TGCGCCAGCAGCTTGGAGACTGACAGGGATAGGGGCTACACCTTC.

The CDR3 spells CASSEFRDRGRGGYTF. Here the CDR3 DNA reads TGTGCCAGCAGTGAATTCCGGGACAGGGGCCGTGGTGGCTACACCTTC. The rearrangement uses TRBV2 and TRBJ1-2; TRBD1 matches 10 bases. Trimming removed 2 bases from V and 7 bases from J; junction bases left unmatched: 10. Germline assignment: CDR1 SNHLY and CDR2 FYNNEI. The CDR3 is 16 amino acids.